The entry below gives a single TCR beta chain sequence along with its context. The target of this receptor is not known. The sample holds no much larger clone one base away, and base qualities are not on file. The library was obtained by multiplex PCR. Instrument used: Illumina HiSeq 4000. iRepertoire HTBI primers and Arm-PCR amplification of CDR3 regions were used to construct TCR beta libraries. Gel purification was performed on PCR products prior to sequencing. From the authors' description of their analysis: Gene usage analysis of CDR3 amino acid clonotypes used the 62 TRBV and more than 13 TRBJ segments found across samples. COPE and FqMerger were used to merge filtered high-quality paired reads into contigs. BLAST was used to align contigs to IMGT TRBV, TRBD and TRBJ reference genes, with CDR3 defined following IMGT. Any clonotype with a frequency above 0.1% was counted as a highly expanded clone. Shannon entropy served as the measure of repertoire diversity, while the Gini coefficient captured V-J evenness. Clonotypes shared by more than one individual were considered public. TCRdb reprocessing: public reads trimmed at Q25 with fastp, clones called with MiXCR, in-frame beta chains kept. Merged by CDR3 protein, the rows form single entries marked with the most common genes and DNA. The V and J calls and clone size are TCRdb's, not the authors'. Present in this sample are 450,000 to 500,000 distinct CDR3 sequences, about 17% of which were seen just once. More than 10% of the sample is held by the ten biggest clonotypes.

The sample's time point, from its label and the paper: newly diagnosed GD, antithyroid drugs for less than 3 months. For both TCR sequencing and RNA sequencing, RNA was extracted from PBMCs using TRIzol. Graves' disease was diagnosed according to American Thyroid Association guidelines. Patients were recruited from an endocrinology department in Xi'an, China. From each patient, approximately 9.9 milliliters of peripheral blood was collected into an EDTA anticoagulant tube. Ficoll Paque Plus density gradient separation was used to isolate PBMCs, and no further T cell sorting was done. An Agilent 2100 Bioanalyzer and agarose gel were used to check RNA quality, and a NanoDrop 2000 was used to measure RNA concentration. The data stem from a study of regulatory T cells in long-lasting Graves disease (dated by TCRdb to the early 2020s). Looking at the study overall: In the newly diagnosed Graves' disease group, patients had been taking antithyroid drugs for less than 3 months. The study took place in China and was registered as a clinical trial. Patients with persistent Graves' disease were compared with patients with newly diagnosed Graves' disease using TCR sequencing and RNA sequencing of peripheral blood. A total of around 35 samples underwent TCR sequencing, from 13 patients with persistent Graves' disease and 20 patients with newly diagnosed Graves' disease. Results the study describes overall, beyond this receptor: Lower TCR Shannon entropy and fewer highly expanded clones were observed in persistent Graves' disease patients than in newly diagnosed patients, which suggested clonal expansion. Persistent disease showed preferential use of TRBV28, TRBJ1-2 and TRBJ2-5, whereas newly diagnosed disease favored TRBV20-1 and TRBJ2-1. Sequencing and analysis were restricted to the TCR beta chain. A larger number of public clonotypes was shared among persistent patients (approximately 3,000) than among newly diagnosed patients (about 990). Only peripheral blood was studied, because thyroid tissue, the primary lesion, was inaccessible. The small sample size was acknowledged by the authors as a limitation that may reduce accuracy.

Unmatched junction bases come to 12, with V trimmed by 4 bases and J by 1 base. The germline V gene encodes CDR1 MDHEN and CDR2 SYDVKM. The CDR3 spans 18 residues, from the cysteine through the phenylalanine. Solely the CDR3 DNA is kept, with 54 bases framed from the first base. Separately, the same data were catalogued under a study of T cells in Graves' hyperthyroidism and ophthalmopathy. The second study also describes: Graves' hyperthyroidism was defined as stable when no progression to ophthalmopathy occurred over 18 months of follow-up. Hyperthyroidism patients were newly diagnosed, had a disease duration of under 2 months, and were aged 18 to 65 years. Any patient with an uncontrolled infection, another autoimmune disease, pregnancy or lactation was excluded. Diagnoses were based on clinical symptoms, serum thyroxine and TRAb, thyroid ultrasound and orbital computed tomography. The TCR CDR3 was subjected to a first round of RT-PCR using the HTBI primer set and the Qiagen OneStep RT-PCR kit. Blood samples also contained most of the expanded thyroid clonotypes (frequency above 0.001), which suggests that blood repertoires may reflect thyroid immune responses. A model built on a 13 V-J signature distinguished ophthalmopathy from stable hyperthyroidism, reaching about 89% sensitivity and about 81% specificity in cross-validation and 80%/75% in testing. In validation, the model predicted progression to ophthalmopathy a median of about 6.5 months before onset, with over 55% sensitivity and 72.22% specificity. TCR V-J signatures able to tell the groups apart were searched for in a discovery cohort of approximately 95 patients, of whom roughly 42 had Graves' ophthalmopathy and around 56 had stable Graves' hyperthyroidism. An independent validation cohort of some 18 hyperthyroidism patients and some 15 patients who later progressed to ophthalmopathy tested prospective prediction of ophthalmopathy. The approximately 98 discovery patients were randomly divided into training and test sets at a 7:3 ratio. The study also compared thyroid tissue and blood T-cell repertoires from more than 5 Graves' hyperthyroidism patients. After blood sampling, hyperthyroidism patients were treated with methimazole at a starting dose of 30 mg daily, and ophthalmopathy patients were treated with high-dose intravenous methylprednisolone. A second multiplex PCR round built the libraries, followed by size selection and purification. Sequencing of the libraries was done on an Illumina HiSeq2000 using paired-end 100 bp reads. SOAPnuke was used to process the raw data, removing reads that contained adapters or uncalled bases, had a mean Phred below 15, or lacked an exact match to the constant primer or identifier. High-quality paired reads were merged using COPE v1.2.5, and each unique nucleotide sequence was defined as a clonotype. MiTCR v1.1 was used to align clonotypes to the IMGT TRBV, TRBD and TRBJ reference segments. Analysis was restricted to V-J combinations with a frequency above 0.0001, which covered 98% to 99.2% of repertoires. A TCS score was defined as the ratio between F50 (clonal expansion) and ExV (chaos), using BLOSUM62-based TCRdist between CDR3 peptides within each V-J. Welch's t-statistics and random forest reduced fewer than 550 V-J features to 10 to 15, which were used in a naive Bayes classifier (R e1071). Sample size was not statistically predetermined, and investigators were not blinded to group allocation. The paper reports TCR Vbeta CDR3 sequencing of some 140 peripheral blood samples: around 45 ophthalmopathy, around 80 hyperthyroidism and around 17 progressor patients.

This TCR came from a man in his forties with Graves disease. Donor details come from another sample of the same person, matched by shared clones. This chain is built from TRBV28 and TRBJ1-5; 8 bases in the middle match TRBD1. Specimen: peripheral blood mononuclear cells (PBMCs), collected at new diagnosis, from a patient treated with antithyroid drugs. The DNA is TGTGCCAGCAGTTCGCCGGTTACAGGGGGGACGAGCAATCAGCCCCAGCATTTT. Translated, it reads CASSSPVTGGTSNQPQHF.